This entry describes one T cell receptor beta chain. Germline assignment: CDR1 LNHDA and CDR2 SQIVND (reference sequence). J gave up 8 bases and V 4 bases, and 4 bases lay outside the gene matches. The CDR3 is made up of 12 amino acids. This sample stems from a study of blood T cell repertoires in COVID-19. On the study more broadly: COVID-19 samples from acute and convalescent phases originated in the United States, Italy and Spain. Sample material is recorded as cDNA or gDNA derived from T cells, B-cell-depleted T cells, or PBMCs.

Original analysis: By means of reference gene primer amplification, nucleated cell counts were estimated. Using immunoSEQ multiplex PCR, the repertoire was profiled, and TCRdb retains in-frame clones only, with some absent. V, J and clone size were drawn from that table, and D and trimming were deduced from the DNA. Altogether approximately 34,000 clones are present, approximately 89% being singletons, with the ten largest covering roughly a tenth. The sequence was collected from a human donor in a cohort sampled during active COVID-19. The sequenced sample consisted of peripheral blood. The rearrangement joins TRBV19 to TRBJ1-2; 7 bases match TRBD1. The CDR3 protein is CASSRQGNGYTF. CDR3 bases: TGTGCCAGTAGTAGACAGGGAAACGGCTACACCTTC.